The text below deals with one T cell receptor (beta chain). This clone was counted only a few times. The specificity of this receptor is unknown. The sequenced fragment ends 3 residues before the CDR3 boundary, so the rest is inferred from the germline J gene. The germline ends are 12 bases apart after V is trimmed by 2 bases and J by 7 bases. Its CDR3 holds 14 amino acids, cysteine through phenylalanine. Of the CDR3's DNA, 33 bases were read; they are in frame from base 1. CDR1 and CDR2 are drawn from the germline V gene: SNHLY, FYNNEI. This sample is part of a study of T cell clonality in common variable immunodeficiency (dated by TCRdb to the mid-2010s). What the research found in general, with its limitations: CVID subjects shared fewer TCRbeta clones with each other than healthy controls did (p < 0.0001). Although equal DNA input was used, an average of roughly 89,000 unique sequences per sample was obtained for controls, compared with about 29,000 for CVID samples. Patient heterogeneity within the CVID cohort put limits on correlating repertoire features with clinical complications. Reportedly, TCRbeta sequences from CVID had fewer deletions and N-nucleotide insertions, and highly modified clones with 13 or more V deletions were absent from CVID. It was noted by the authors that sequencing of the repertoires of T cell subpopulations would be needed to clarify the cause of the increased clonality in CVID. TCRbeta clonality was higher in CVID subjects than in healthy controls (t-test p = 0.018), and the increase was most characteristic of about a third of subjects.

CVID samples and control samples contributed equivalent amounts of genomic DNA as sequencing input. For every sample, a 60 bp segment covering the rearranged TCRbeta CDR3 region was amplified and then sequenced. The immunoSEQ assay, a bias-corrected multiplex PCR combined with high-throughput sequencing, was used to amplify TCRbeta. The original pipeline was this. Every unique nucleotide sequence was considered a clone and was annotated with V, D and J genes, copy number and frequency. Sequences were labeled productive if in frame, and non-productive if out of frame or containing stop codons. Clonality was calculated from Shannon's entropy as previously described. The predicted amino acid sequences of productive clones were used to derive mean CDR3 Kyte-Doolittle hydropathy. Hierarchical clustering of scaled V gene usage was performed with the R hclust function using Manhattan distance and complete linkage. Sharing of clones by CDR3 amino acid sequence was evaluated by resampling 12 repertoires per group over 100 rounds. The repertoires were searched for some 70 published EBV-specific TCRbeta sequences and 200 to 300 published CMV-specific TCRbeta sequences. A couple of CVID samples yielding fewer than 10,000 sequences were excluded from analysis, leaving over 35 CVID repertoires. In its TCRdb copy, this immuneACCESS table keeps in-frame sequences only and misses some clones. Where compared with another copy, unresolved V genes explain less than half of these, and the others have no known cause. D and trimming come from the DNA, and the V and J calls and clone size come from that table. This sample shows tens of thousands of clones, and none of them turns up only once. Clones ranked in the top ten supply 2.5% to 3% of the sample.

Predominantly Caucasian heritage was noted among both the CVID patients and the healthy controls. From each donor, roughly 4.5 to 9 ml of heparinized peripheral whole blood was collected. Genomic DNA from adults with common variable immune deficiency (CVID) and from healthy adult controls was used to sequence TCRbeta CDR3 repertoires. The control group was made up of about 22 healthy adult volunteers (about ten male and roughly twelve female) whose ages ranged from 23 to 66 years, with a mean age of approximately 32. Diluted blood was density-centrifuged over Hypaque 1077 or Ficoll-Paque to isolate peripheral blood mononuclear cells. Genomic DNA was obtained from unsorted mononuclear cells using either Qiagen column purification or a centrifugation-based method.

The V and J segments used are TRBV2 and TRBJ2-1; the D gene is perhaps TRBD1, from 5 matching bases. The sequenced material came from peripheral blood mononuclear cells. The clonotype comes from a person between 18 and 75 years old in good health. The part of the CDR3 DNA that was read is TGTGCCAGCAGTGAACAGGGTGGTGGAAATGAG. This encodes CASSEQGGGNE. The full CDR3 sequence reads CASSEQGGGNEQFF.